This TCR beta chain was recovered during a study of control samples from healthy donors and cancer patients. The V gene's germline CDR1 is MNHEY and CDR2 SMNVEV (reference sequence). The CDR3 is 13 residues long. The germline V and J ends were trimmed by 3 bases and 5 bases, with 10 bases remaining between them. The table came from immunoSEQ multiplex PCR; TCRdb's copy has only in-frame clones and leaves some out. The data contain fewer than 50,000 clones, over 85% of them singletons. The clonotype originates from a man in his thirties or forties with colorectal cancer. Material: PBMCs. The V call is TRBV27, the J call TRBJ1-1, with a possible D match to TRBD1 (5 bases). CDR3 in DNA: TGTGCCAGCAGTTTTCAGGGTGGGACTGAAGCTTTCTTT. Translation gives CASSFQGGTEAFF.